This TCR beta chain was sequenced during a study of cytomegalovirus exposure and HLA in healthy donors. PCR used 60 Vbeta primers and 13 Jbeta primers. The protocol was immunoSEQ multiplex PCR, while the TCRdb copy is restricted to in-frame clones and leaves out a portion. The sample holds over 150,000 clones, around 75% seen once. Overall study findings and caveats: Accurate prediction of most subjects' HLA-A and HLA-B alleles from TCR beta sequences was reported. Three chains tied to CMV proved CMV antigen-specific in vitro.

Looked up from germline, CDR1 is LNHDA and CDR2 is SQIVND (reference sequence). The CDR3 length is 15 residues. The V gene end was trimmed by 4 bases and the J gene end by 8 bases; junction bases not matched to a gene: 8. This clone was observed a few times. As yet, its antigen is unknown. Input material: PBMCs. This TCR came from a man aged 18 to 30 in good health and CMV-seronegative. V gene TRBV19 combines with J gene TRBJ2-1; 10 nucleotides align to TRBD2. CDR3: CASSTSSGSFDEQFF. CDR3 DNA sequence: TGTGCCAGTAGTACCTCTAGCGGGAGTTTCGATGAGCAGTTCTTC.